This passage covers 32 T cell receptor beta chains from one sample sequenced in a study of T cell changes during pregnancy in multiple sclerosis. Data came from immunoSEQ multiplex PCR; TCRdb stores just in-frame clones and leaves some out. The sample shows 70,000 to 90,000 clones, approximately 92% of them seen only once. The sequencing used peripheral blood, collected in the second trimester of pregnancy. These receptors all come from a female donor in good health, enrolled as a control in a pregnancy study.

The chain combines TRBV4-1 with TRBJ2-5, with a weak D call TRBD1 (6 bases). V was shortened by 3 bases and J by 1 base, with 12 bases between the two germline ends. Germline CDR1 is MGHRA and CDR2 is YSYEKL. This CDR3 spans 15 amino acids. The CDR3 spells CASSQDQGGQETQYF. The CDR3 nucleotides read TGCGCCAGCAGCCAGGACCAAGGGGGCCAAGAGACCCAGTACTTC.

V gene TRBV9 combines with J gene TRBJ1-1; D call uncertain. V lost 0 bases and J 0 bases, leaving 6 bases between the germline ends. There are 14 residues in the CDR3. Per germline, CDR1 SGDLS and CDR2 YYNGEE. The CDR3 sequence is CASSVGHMNTEAFF. CDR3 nucleotide sequence: TGTGCCAGCAGCGTAGGACACATGAACACTGAAGCTTTCTTT.

The rearrangement uses TRBV7-2 and TRBJ1-5, with 7 bases aligning to TRBD1. Trimming at V came to 3 bases and at J to 2 bases, leaving 4 bases not matched to a gene. Germline V gene sequence: CDR1 SGHTA, CDR2 FQGNSA. CDR3 size: 15 residues. The DNA for the CDR3 is TGTGCCAGCAGCTTGGTAGGGGGCGGCAATCAGCCCCAGCATTTT. It encodes CASSLVGGGNQPQHF.

The chain links TRBV7-3 to TRBJ1-2; TRBD1 matches 7 bases. The length of the CDR3 is 14 residues. J gave up 7 bases and V 7 bases, and 12 bases lay outside the gene matches. Germline V lookup: CDR1 SGHTA, CDR2 FQGTGA. The CDR3 sequence is CASTEVVPGGGYTF. The CDR3 DNA reads as TGTGCCAGCACCGAGGTCGTGCCAGGGGGTGGCTACACCTTC.

The chain has TRBV6-5 and TRBJ1-1; D is unclear. Germline V gene sequence: CDR1 MNHEY, CDR2 SVGAGI. Trimming cost V 4 bases and J 4 bases, with 10 bases left between them. There are 13 residues in the CDR3. The CDR3 here is CASSSEGGTEAFF. The CDR3 DNA reads TGTGCCAGCAGTTCTGAGGGAGGCACTGAAGCTTTCTTT.

The V gene is TRBV5-4, the J gene TRBJ2-3, with 7 bases identical to TRBD2. Per the germline V gene, CDR1 is SGHNT and CDR2 is YYREEE (reference sequence). Trimming at V came to 4 bases and at J to 6 bases, leaving 14 bases not matched to a gene. This CDR3 is 16 amino acids long. The chain's CDR3 is CASSRGMEGREDTQYF. The CDR3 DNA sequence: TGTGCCAGCAGCCGGGGGATGGAGGGGCGGGAGGATACGCAGTATTTT.

The gene calls are TRBV4-1 and TRBJ1-5, with D possibly TRBD1 on 5 matching bases. This CDR3 has 15 amino acids. Deletions cut 2 bases from V and 4 bases from J, with 12 bases between. Germline CDR1 and CDR2: MGHRA and YSYEKL. CDR3 sequence: CASSQSTGTNQPQHF. The CDR3 bases are TGCGCCAGCAGCCAAAGTACAGGCACAAATCAGCCCCAGCATTTT.

The V gene is TRBV2, the J gene TRBJ1-2, with TRBD1 identical over 8 bases. Germline trimming cut 6 bases from V and 8 bases from J; bases unmatched to any gene: 8. The CDR3 runs to 13 residues. Per the germline V gene, CDR1 is SNHLY and CDR2 is FYNNEI. The CDR3 protein is CASRLRGLFGYTF. CDR3 sequence (DNA): TGTGCCAGCAGGCTCAGGGGGCTCTTCGGCTACACCTTC. Drawing the rest from reference TRBV2 and TRBJ1-2, the complete variable domain is EPEVTQTPSHQVTQMGQEVILRCVPISNHLYFYWYRQILGQKVEFLVSFYNNEISEKSEIFDDQFSVERPDGSNFTLKIRSTKLEDSAMYFCASRLRGLFGYTFGSGTRLTVV.

The chain uses TRBV9 and TRBJ2-1, with D possibly matching TRBD2 (7 bases). Deletions cut 0 bases from V and 8 bases from J, with 18 bases between. CDR1 is SGDLS, CDR2 YYNGEE, per germline. The CDR3 length is 16 residues. The CDR3: CASSVERGGAFDEQFF. As DNA, the CDR3 is TGTGCCAGCAGCGTAGAAAGGGGGGGGGCCTTTGATGAGCAGTTCTTC.

The chain joins TRBV5-1 to TRBJ1-6, with D possibly being TRBD1 (5 bases). Germline V gene data show CDR1 as SGHRS and CDR2 as YFSETQ. V lost 8 bases and J 5 bases, leaving 20 bases between the germline ends. The length of the CDR3 is 16 residues. CDR3: CASTNLGGPNNSPLHF. DNA of the CDR3: TGCGCCAGTACCAACCTCGGGGGTCCTAATAATTCACCCCTCCACTTT.

The rearrangement uses TRBV6-6 and TRBJ1-4; 11 bases fit TRBD1. The CDR3 length is 15 residues. With V trimmed by 2 bases and J by 8 bases, 4 bases remained unmatched. The germline V gene has CDR1 MNHNY and CDR2 SVGAGI (reference sequence). The CDR3 region has the DNA TGTGCCAGCAGTTACCAGGGACAGGGGGAAGAAAAACTGTTTTTT. It codes for CASSYQGQGEEKLFF.

This chain links TRBV18 with TRBJ1-3, with a tentative D call TRBD1 (5 bases). CDR3 length: 17 residues. The germline V and J ends were trimmed by 2 bases and 0 bases, with 14 bases remaining between them. Looked up from germline, CDR1 is KGHSH and CDR2 is LQKENI. The chain's CDR3 is CASSPMEQATSGNTIYF. The CDR3 bases are TGTGCCAGCTCACCAATGGAACAGGCGACCTCTGGAAACACCATATATTTT.

The chain uses TRBV7-2 and TRBJ1-2, with D perhaps matching TRBD1 (5 bases). This CDR3 is built from 13 residues. V was clipped by 7 bases and J by 5 bases, with 14 bases between them. The germline CDR1 and CDR2 sequences are SGHTA and FQGNSA. The DNA for the CDR3 is TGTGCCAGCACCCCTGGGGCTGGGTATGGCTACACCTTC. Translating it yields CASTPGAGYGYTF.

This clone has only one observation. This chain's CDR3 is CASSVQGRTGELFF. The CDR3 DNA follows: TGTGCCAGCAGCGTTCAGGGCCGCACCGGGGAGCTGTTTTTT. The chain combines TRBV9 with TRBJ2-2; tentative D call: TRBD1 (5 bases). The CDR3 sequence is 14 residues long. The V and J ends lost 2 bases and 4 bases respectively, with 9 bases between them. CDR1 and CDR2 (germline): SGDLS, YYNGEE.

The rearrangement uses TRBV5-1 and TRBJ2-7, with 8 bases that match TRBD1. Germline CDR1 is SGHRS and CDR2 is YFSETQ. The ends lost 3 bases at V and 2 bases at J; junction bases unmatched: 4. The CDR3 is 14 amino acids. DNA for the CDR3: TGCGCCAGCAGCTCTACAGGGGGGACCTACGAGCAGTACTTC. Its protein is CASSSTGGTYEQYF.

V is TRBV4-3 and J is TRBJ1-1; D uncertain. Germline V gene lookup returns CDR1 LGHNA and CDR2 YSLEER. The V end lost 1 base, the J end lost 2 bases, and 11 bases lay between the germline ends. CDR3 length: 15 residues. CDR3 loop: CASSQVGAGNTEAFF. The CDR3 nucleotides read TGCGCCAGCAGCCAAGTAGGCGCGGGAAACACTGAAGCTTTCTTT.

The chain links TRBV11-3 to TRBJ1-3, with a tentative D call TRBD1 (5 bases). Trimming left V 6 bases short and J 0 bases short, with 15 bases between. The CDR3 runs 16 residues. Germline values: CDR1 SGHNT, CDR2 YENEEA. CDR3 nucleotide sequence: TGTGCCAGCAGGCCCAGCAGGGTAAACTCTGGAAACACCATATATTTT. Translating gives CASRPSRVNSGNTIYF.

The rearrangement joins TRBV9 to TRBJ1-2, with D possibly TRBD1 on 5 matching bases. CDR3 length: 16 amino acids. The ends were cut back, 4 bases at V and 4 bases at J, with 20 bases in the middle. Germline CDR1 is SGDLS and CDR2 is YYNGEE. The DNA for the CDR3 is TGTGCCAGCAGCCCCGGACCCGGAGGGACCTTCTATGGCTACACCTTC. Translating gives CASSPGPGGTFYGYTF.

CDR3 region: CASSLALTGDTEAFF. The DNA of the CDR3 is TGTGCCAGCAGCTTAGCGCTGACGGGGGACACTGAAGCTTTCTTT. The V and J genes are TRBV7-2 and TRBJ1-1, with D maybe TRBD1 (5 bases). V dropped 0 bases and J dropped 3 bases, with 11 bases sitting between them. Germline assignment: CDR1 SGHTA and CDR2 FQGNSA. The CDR3 is made up of 15 amino acids.

The chain joins TRBV12-2 to TRBJ2-1; the DNA was not compared with TRBD2, the D call given in the table. TRBV12-2 is labeled a pseudogene. The CDR3 is made up of 19 amino acids. DNA of the CDR3: TGTGCAAGTCGCTTAGCTGCAGCGGGGGGGCCAGATAATCACAATGAGCAGTTCTTC. This translates into CASRLAAAGGPDNHNEQFF.

The chain combines TRBV19 with TRBJ1-4, with TRBD1 matching over 9 bases. Germline V lookup: CDR1 LNHDA, CDR2 SQIVND (reference sequence). The V and J ends lost 6 bases and 5 bases, in that order; junction bases with no gene match: 4. The CDR3 has 14 amino acids. The CDR3 nucleotides read TGTGCCAGTAGACAGGGGGCGCCCAATGAAAAACTGTTTTTT. Its translation: CASRQGAPNEKLFF.

The CDR3 is CASSFSPRSGEDTQYF. The CDR3 nucleotides read TGTGCCAGCAGCTTCTCCCCCCGAAGCGGGGAGGATACGCAGTATTTT. This sequence joins TRBV11-2 and TRBJ2-3; 7 nucleotides line up with TRBD2. The CDR3 extends over 16 amino acids. V shed 3 bases and J 6 bases; nucleotides not matched to a gene: 12. Germline CDR1 is SGHAT and CDR2 is FQNNGV.

This chain links TRBV19 with TRBJ2-3; D is uncertain. The CDR3 spans 12 residues. CDR1 and CDR2 from the germline V gene are LNHDA and SQIVND (reference sequence). Trimming shortened V by 9 bases and J by 5 bases, and 12 bases separated the two germline ends. This CDR3 reads CASRLSGDTQYF. The CDR3 nucleotides read TGTGCCAGCCGTCTTTCGGGAGATACGCAGTATTTT.

This chain links TRBV7-2 with TRBJ2-3; no firm D call. Between the trimmed V and J ends, which lost 0 bases and 0 bases, there was a span of 19 bases. The germline V gene has CDR1 SGHTA and CDR2 FQGNSA. This CDR3 spans 19 amino acids. DNA for the CDR3: TGTGCCAGCAGCTTAGCGTCACAGCCGTCCTCGGCTAGCACAGATACGCAGTATTTT. The encoded protein is CASSLASQPSSASTDTQYF.

The V gene is TRBV7-2, the J gene TRBJ1-5; tentatively, D is TRBD1 (5 bases). The V end lost 7 bases, the J end lost 5 bases, and 15 bases lay between the germline ends. Per germline, CDR1 SGHTA and CDR2 FQGNSA. This CDR3 contains 14 residues. CDR3 protein: CASTSAGGDQPQHF. CDR3 nucleotides: TGTGCCAGCACCTCGGCGGGGGGGGATCAGCCCCAGCATTTT.

The gene calls are TRBV7-9 and TRBJ1-2, with D perhaps matching TRBD1 (5 bases). The CDR3 totals 13 residues. V lost 1 base and J lost 7, with 10 bases in between. Per the germline V gene, CDR1 is SEHNR and CDR2 is FQNEAQ (reference sequence). CDR3 bases: TGTGCCAGCAGCTTAGTCGGGGGGTTTGGCTACACCTTC. Translating gives CASSLVGGFGYTF. The full variable domain, rest sourced from reference TRBV7-9 and TRBJ1-2, is DTGVSQNPRHKITKRGQNVTFRCDPISEHNRLYWYRQTLGQGPEFLTYFQNEAQLEKSRLLSDRFSAERPKGSFSTLEIQRTEQGDSAMYLCASSLVGGFGYTFGSGTRLTVV.

V gene TRBV18 combines with J gene TRBJ1-2; perhaps TRBD1 as D (6 bases). Trimming took 3 bases from V and 4 from J, leaving 24 bases between them. Germline assignment: CDR1 KGHSH and CDR2 LQKENI. The CDR3 is 18 amino acids. Here the CDR3 DNA reads TGTGCCAGCTCACCTTCGCCGACAACAGGGCGTTCTTTCTATGGCTACACCTTC. Its protein product is CASSPSPTTGRSFYGYTF. Supplemented by reference TRBV18 and TRBJ1-2, the full variable domain reads NAGVMQNPRHLVRRRGQEARLRCSPMKGHSHVYWYRQLPEEGLKFMVYLQKENIIDESGMPKERFSAEFPKEGPSILRIQQVVRGDSAAYFCASSPSPTTGRSFYGYTFGSGTRLTVV.

The chain employs TRBV7-2 and TRBJ1-1, with D uncertain. The V and J ends lost 6 bases and 1 base respectively, with 12 bases between them. This CDR3 is built from 14 residues. Germline V lookup: CDR1 SGHTA, CDR2 FQGNSA. CDR3 in DNA: TGTGCCAGCAGACGTCCGGGTACGAACACTGAAGCTTTCTTT. Translated, it gives CASRRPGTNTEAFF.

The rearrangement joins TRBV27 to TRBJ2-2; 9 nucleotides match TRBD2. This CDR3 has 16 amino acids. The germline CDR1 and CDR2 sequences are MNHEY and SMNVEV (reference sequence). Losses at the gene ends were 7 bases for V and 7 bases for J; bases not matched to a gene: 13. The CDR3 reads CASKEGGGAINGELFF. The CDR3, as DNA: TGTGCCAGCAAGGAGGGCGGGGGGGCGATAAACGGGGAGCTGTTTTTT.

The genes are TRBV5-4 and TRBJ1-1; the D is unclear. Per the germline V gene, CDR1 is SGHNT and CDR2 is YYREEE (reference sequence). The CDR3 runs to 13 residues. Trimming took 2 bases from V and 0 from J, leaving 5 bases between them. CDR3 sequence reads: CASSLIMNTEAFF. CDR3 bases: TGTGCCAGCAGCTTAATTATGAACACTGAAGCTTTCTTT.

The chain is built from TRBV29-1 and TRBJ1-5; D unclear. V was shortened by 4 bases and J by 4 bases, with 8 bases between the two germline ends. This CDR3 is built from 12 residues. Looked up from germline, CDR1 is SQVTM and CDR2 is ANQGSEA. The CDR3 sequence: CSVGHTNQPQHF. The CDR3 DNA sequence: TGCAGCGTTGGACACACGAATCAGCCCCAGCATTTT. The whole variable domain, filled in from reference TRBV29-1 and TRBJ1-5, reads SAVISQKPSRDICQRGTSLTIQCQVDSQVTMMFWYRQQPGQSLTLIATANQGSEATYESGFVIDKFPISRPNLTFSTLTVSNMSPEDSSIYLCSVGHTNQPQHFGDGTRLSIL.

This clone was detected only once. The chain uses TRBV4-1 and TRBJ2-1; a possible D gene is TRBD1 (5 bases). Trimming removed 5 bases at V and 0 bases at J, with 11 bases between. Germline CDR1 MGHRA, CDR2 YSYEKL. The CDR3 runs 15 residues. The CDR3 DNA sequence: TGCGCCAGCAGCGAACAGGAGAGCTCCTACAATGAGCAGTTCTTC. Its translation: CASSEQESSYNEQFF.